This passage covers 26 T cell receptor beta chains from one sample sequenced in a study of blood T cell repertoires in COVID-19. Data came from immunoSEQ multiplex PCR; TCRdb stores just in-frame clones and leaves some out. This sample has under 350,000 clones, with 80% to 90% found just once. The sequencing input was PBMCs or T cells enriched from blood (not recorded which). These receptors were collected from a woman in her thirties or forties with acute COVID-19.

This clone was counted once. The gene calls are TRBV5-1 and TRBJ2-5, with 9 positions matching TRBD2. Trimming removed 4 bases from V and 1 base from J; junction bases left unmatched: 5. Germline V gene data show CDR1 as SGHRS and CDR2 as YFSETQ. The CDR3 runs 15 residues. CDR3 residues: CASSPIAGVQETQYF. CDR3 coding DNA: TGCGCCAGCAGCCCAATAGCGGGGGTCCAAGAGACCCAGTACTTC.

J is TRBJ2-1 and V is TRBV7-2; TRBD2 matches 10 bases. The germline V gene encodes CDR1 SGHTA and CDR2 FQGNSA. The CDR3 sequence is 15 residues long. V shed 2 bases, J shed 6 bases, and the junction held 4 bases outside the gene matches. The CDR3 coding sequence is TGTGCCAGCAGCTTATCGGGACTAGCGTCCAATGAGCAGTTCTTC. Translation gives CASSLSGLASNEQFF.

The V and J genes are TRBV28 and TRBJ1-6, with 8 bases fitting TRBD1. Germline trimming cut 6 bases from V and 6 bases from J; bases unmatched to any gene: 10. The CDR3 totals 16 residues. Per the germline V gene, CDR1 is MDHEN and CDR2 is SYDVKM. The CDR3 DNA is TGTGCCAGCAGCCGTCCCGGGCAGGGGGCTAATTCACCCCTCCACTTT. This gives the protein CASSRPGQGANSPLHF. Variable domain in full (rest from reference TRBV28 and TRBJ1-6): DVKVTQSSRYLVKRTGEKVFLECVQDMDHENMFWYRQDPGLGLRLIYFSYDVKMKEKGDIPEGYSVSREKKERFSLILESASTNQTSMYLCASSRPGQGANSPLHFGNGTRLTVT.

The chain employs TRBV7-3 and TRBJ1-1; D may be TRBD1 (6 bases). Deletions cut 0 bases from V and 5 bases from J, with 13 bases between. The germline CDR1 and CDR2 sequences are SGHTA and FQGTGA. The CDR3 length is 15 residues. The CDR3 DNA reads as TGTGCCAGCAGCTTAACAGGGGGGGTAAGGACTGAAGCTTTCTTT. Amino acids: CASSLTGGVRTEAFF.

The chain combines TRBV11-2 with TRBJ2-2; TRBD2 aligns across 9 bases. The V segment lost 5 bases and the J segment 7 bases; nucleotides outside the gene matches: 8. Germline lookup yields CDR1 SGHAT and CDR2 FQNNGV. CDR3 size: 15 residues. DNA for the CDR3: TGTGCCAGCAGCCAGCGGGGGGCCCTTGTCGGGGAGCTGTTTTTT. Translation gives CASSQRGALVGELFF. Supplemented by reference TRBV11-2 and TRBJ2-2, the full variable domain reads EAGVAQSPRYKIIEKRQSVAFWCNPISGHATLYWYQQILGQGPKLLIQFQNNGVVDDSQLPKDRFSAERLKGVDSTLKIQPAKLEDSAVYLCASSQRGALVGELFFGEGSRLTVL.

The J gene is TRBJ1-1, the V gene TRBV7-2, with D unclear. Germline V lookup: CDR1 SGHTA, CDR2 FQGNSA. Trimming removed 5 bases from V and 0 bases from J, with 10 bases in between. CDR3 length: 14 residues. The CDR3 protein is CASSEGFMNTEAFF. The DNA for the CDR3 is TGTGCCAGCAGCGAGGGCTTCATGAACACTGAAGCTTTCTTT.

This clone was counted between two and nine times. The rearrangement joins TRBV28 to TRBJ1-1; D unresolved. This CDR3 is 13 amino acids long. Germline V CDR1 and CDR2: MDHEN, SYDVKM. V lost 7 bases and J lost 0, with 9 bases in between. CDR3 nucleotides: TGTGCCAGCACGATGGCATTGAACACTGAAGCTTTCTTT. It specifies CASTMALNTEAFF.

In nucleotides, the CDR3 is TGTGCCAGCAGCTCGGGCACAGGGATCAACCAGCCCCAGCATTTT. Its protein is CASSSGTGINQPQHF. The chain joins TRBV11-1 to TRBJ1-5; maybe TRBD1 (6 bases). Germline V lookup: CDR1 SGHAT, CDR2 FQDESV (reference sequence). V was cut by 4 bases and J by 7 bases, with 17 bases left in between. This CDR3 is 15 amino acids long.

The rearrangement uses TRBV5-1 and TRBJ2-1; the D gene is possibly TRBD2 (6 bases). This CDR3 is 14 amino acids long. V gave up 5 bases and J gave up 12 bases, with 21 bases separating them. Looked up from germline, CDR1 is SGHRS and CDR2 is YFSETQ. CDR3 in DNA: TGCGCCAGCAGGACCGGGACTGCCTCCTTCTCGCAGTTCTTC. Its protein is CASRTGTASFSQFF.

The CDR3 reads CASSFDRGREKLFF. CDR3 nucleotides: TGTGCCAGCAGTTTTGACAGGGGACGCGAAAAACTGTTTTTT. The chain couples TRBV28 to TRBJ1-4; 8 bases align to TRBD1. CDR3 length: 14 residues. The J segment lost 8 bases and the V segment lost 3 bases, leaving 5 bases of the junction unmatched. CDR1 MDHEN and CDR2 SYDVKM come from the germline V gene.

The chain carries TRBV7-2 and TRBJ2-7, with TRBD1 matching over 8 bases. CDR1 is SGHTA and CDR2 is FQGNSA in the germline V gene. CDR3 length equals 14 residues. The J segment lost 5 bases and the V segment lost 5 bases, leaving 8 bases of the junction unmatched. As DNA, the CDR3 is TGTGCCAGCAGCCATGACAGGGGCTTAAACGAGCAGTACTTC. Translated: CASSHDRGLNEQYF.

CDR3 sequence: CASSLSGGRLETQYF. DNA of the CDR3: TGCGCCAGCAGCTTGAGTGGGGGGAGATTAGAGACCCAGTACTTC. J is TRBJ2-5 and V is TRBV5-1; D might be TRBD2 (6 bases). Germline V gene sequence: CDR1 SGHRS, CDR2 YFSETQ. V lost 1 base, J lost 4 bases, and 14 bases lay in between. The CDR3 covers 15 residues.

The genes are TRBV6-5 and TRBJ2-1; the D is unclear. V was shortened by 3 bases and J by 0 bases, with 9 bases between the two germline ends. Per the germline V gene, CDR1 is MNHEY and CDR2 is SVGAGI. The CDR3 runs 15 residues. In DNA form, the CDR3 reads TGTGCCAGCAGTTATTCGAAGAGCTCCTACAATGAGCAGTTCTTC. It translates to CASSYSKSSYNEQFF.

This clone was observed a single time. The chain employs TRBV18 and TRBJ1-2; 7 bases fit TRBD1. There are 13 residues in the CDR3. Germline trimming cut 2 bases from V and 8 bases from J; bases unmatched to any gene: 5. The germline V gene has CDR1 KGHSH and CDR2 LQKENI. CDR3 nucleotide sequence: TGTGCCAGCTCACCATCTACAGGGGACGGCTACACCTTC. As protein: CASSPSTGDGYTF.

This chain uses TRBV12-3 or TRBV12-4 with TRBJ1-6, with no clear D. There are 13 residues in the CDR3. V gave up 4 bases and J gave up 6 bases, with 7 bases separating them. The chain's CDR3 is CASSSVPNSPLHF. CDR3 DNA sequence: TGTGCCAGCAGTTCAGTGCCTAATTCACCCCTCCACTTT.

The chain carries TRBV3-1 (or the pseudogene TRBV3-2) and TRBJ2-6; maybe TRBD2 (5 bases). Trimming stripped 0 bases from V and 5 bases from J, with 11 bases between. Germline CDR1 reads LGHDT; CDR2 reads YNNKEL (reference sequence). There are 16 residues in the CDR3. The CDR3 coding sequence is TGTGCCAGCAGCCAAGATGCGGGCCTGAGGGCCAACGTCCTGACTTTC. This encodes CASSQDAGLRANVLTF.

This chain connects TRBV6-5 to TRBJ1-2; possibly TRBD1 for D (5 bases). This CDR3 contains 14 residues. Trimming stripped 7 bases from V and 2 bases from J, with 14 bases between. Germline V lookup: CDR1 MNHEY, CDR2 SVGAGI. CDR3 in amino acids: CASTKRGANYGYTF. The CDR3 DNA sequence: TGTGCCAGCACCAAAAGGGGCGCAAACTATGGCTACACCTTC.

Concerning this clone itself: The limits of the CDR3 on the DNA are not certain, so only TCRdb's listed CDR3 is given. The chain couples TRBV21-1 to TRBJ2-1; no DNA check was done on the table's D call, TRBD1. TRBV21-1 is assigned pseudogene status. The CDR3 spans 22 residues, counting both ends. This CDR3 is CASSKVARGTGMFAGERNEQFF.

CDR3 loop: CASSQDIQRVTDTQYF. Here the CDR3 DNA reads TGCGCCAGCAGCCAAGATATCCAGCGGGTTACAGATACGCAGTATTTT. The chain joins TRBV4-3 to TRBJ2-3, with a weak D call TRBD2 (6 bases). Germline V gene data show CDR1 as LGHNA and CDR2 as YSLEER. The CDR3 covers 16 residues. Trimming removed 0 bases from V and 3 bases from J, with 13 bases in between.

Written as DNA, the CDR3 is TGTGCCAGCACTACTAGCTGGGGCACAGATACGCAGTATTTT. This codes for CASTTSWGTDTQYF. The chain couples TRBV4-2 to TRBJ2-3; D is possibly TRBD2 (6 bases). The CDR3 loop spans 14 amino acids. Germline values: CDR1 LGHNA, CDR2 YNFKEQ. Trimming took off 7 bases at V and 1 base at J, with 12 bases between the two ends.

This chain connects TRBV3-1 (or the pseudogene TRBV3-2) to TRBJ1-6; D may be TRBD1 (5 bases). Germline assignment: CDR1 LGHDT and CDR2 YNNKEL (reference sequence). V was trimmed by 0 bases and J by 3 bases, leaving 12 bases between them. This CDR3 contains 17 residues. The CDR3 loop is CASSQDPQGHYNSPLHF. CDR3 sequence (DNA): TGTGCCAGCAGCCAAGACCCTCAGGGTCACTATAATTCACCCCTCCACTTT.

This clone was counted once. The chain couples TRBV6-5 to TRBJ1-2; 10 bases are a match to TRBD1. This CDR3 region has 15 residues. Germline trimming cut 5 bases from V and 8 bases from J; bases unmatched to any gene: 11. CDR1 is MNHEY and CDR2 is SVGAGI in the germline V gene. The CDR3 loop reads CASSTTGGAPRGYTF. In DNA, the CDR3 is TGTGCCAGCAGTACGACAGGGGGCGCTCCTAGAGGCTACACCTTC.

This clone has a handful of counts. The chain combines TRBV4-1 with TRBJ1-2, with 7 bases aligning to TRBD1. V gave up 6 bases and J gave up 2 bases; unmatched junction bases: 9. The CDR3 sequence is 15 residues long. CDR1 is MGHRA and CDR2 is YSYEKL in the germline V gene. DNA of the CDR3: TGCGCCAGCAGACCCACGACAGGGAAGAACTATGGCTACACCTTC. This sequence encodes CASRPTTGKNYGYTF.

The chain combines TRBV9 with TRBJ1-4, with unresolved D. With 3 bases removed from V and 6 bases from J, the gap between germline ends came to 18 bases. CDR1 is SGDLS and CDR2 is YYNGEE in the germline V gene. The CDR3 has 16 residues. CDR3 sequence: CASSAGVYGSDEKLFF. CDR3 bases: TGTGCCAGCAGCGCCGGGGTGTATGGGTCAGATGAAAAACTGTTTTTT.

The V gene is TRBV6-1, the J gene TRBJ2-3; D uncertain. This CDR3 contains 14 residues. CDR1 MNHNS and CDR2 SASEGT come from the germline V gene. Deletions cut 2 bases from V and 1 base from J, with 7 bases between. For the CDR3, the DNA is TGTGCCAGCAGTGAATGGCATCGCACAGATACGCAGTATTTT. This sequence encodes CASSEWHRTDTQYF.

The chain is built from TRBV7-9 and TRBJ1-1; the match to TRBD1 covers 7 bases. V trimming: 6 bases; J trimming: 4 bases; junction bases outside the gene matches: 2. The CDR3 runs to 12 residues. In germline, CDR1 is SEHNR, CDR2 FQNEAQ (reference sequence). CDR3 amino acids: CASSRQGTEAFF. In nucleotides, the CDR3 is TGTGCCAGCAGTAGACAGGGCACTGAAGCTTTCTTT. Using reference TRBV7-9 and TRBJ1-1 for the parts outside the CDR3, the full variable domain is DTGVSQNPRHKITKRGQNVTFRCDPISEHNRLYWYRQTLGQGPEFLTYFQNEAQLEKSRLLSDRFSAERPKGSFSTLEIQRTEQGDSAMYLCASSRQGTEAFFGQGTRLTVV.